This passage covers 24 T cell receptor beta chains from one sample sequenced in a study of cytomegalovirus exposure and HLA in healthy donors. This PCR relied on a set of 60 Vbeta primers and 13 Jbeta primers. Measured with immunoSEQ multiplex PCR; TCRdb has only the in-frame clones, and not every one. Found here are around 190,000 clones, under 80% of them singletons; the top ten hold under 5%. Input material: PBMCs. The origin of the receptors is a man between 25 and 39 years old in good health and CMV-seropositive.

The sample holds a few counts of this clone. This chain joins TRBV29-1 and TRBJ2-4; 10 bases fit TRBD2. The CDR3 runs 16 residues. V lost 4 bases and J lost 0; bases outside the gene matches: 6. The germline V gene has CDR1 SQVTM and CDR2 ANQGSEA. For the CDR3, the DNA is TGCAGCGTTGCTGGACTAGCGGAACTAGCCAAAAACATTCAGTACTTC. This sequence encodes CSVAGLAELAKNIQYF.

This rearrangement joins TRBV7-8 to TRBJ2-2; possibly TRBD1 for D (6 bases). The CDR3 extends over 14 amino acids. Trimming took off 6 bases at V and 6 bases at J, with 14 bases between the two ends. Germline V lookup: CDR1 SGHVS, CDR2 FQNEAQ. CDR3 protein: CASRPYRAAGELFF. In DNA form, the CDR3 reads TGTGCCAGCAGACCTTACAGGGCAGCCGGGGAGCTGTTTTTT.

This chain joins TRBV5-1 and TRBJ1-6; tentatively, D is TRBD1 (6 bases). V dropped 0 bases and J dropped 9 bases, with 10 bases sitting between them. The germline V gene encodes CDR1 SGHRS and CDR2 YFSETQ. The CDR3 runs to 14 residues. The CDR3 here is CASSLGQGSSPLHF. CDR3 nucleotide sequence: TGCGCCAGCAGCTTGGGGCAGGGGAGTTCACCCCTCCACTTT. Full variable domain (outside the CDR3, taken from reference TRBV5-1 and TRBJ1-6): KAGVTQTPRYLIKTRGQQVTLSCSPISGHRSVSWYQQTPGQGLQFLFEYFSETQRNKGNFPGRFSGRQFSNSRSEMNVSTLELGDSALYLCASSLGQGSSPLHFGNGTRLTVT.

This chain links TRBV23-1 with TRBJ2-3; no clear D gene. TRBV23-1 is recorded as an ORF, its role being uncertain. V was cut by 6 bases and J by 2 bases, with 15 bases left in between. This CDR3 is built from 15 residues. In DNA, the CDR3 is TGCGCCAGCAGCCCTGGTGCGGTGGACACAGATACGCAGTATTTT. This codes for CASSPGAVDTDTQYF.

The rearrangement uses TRBV9 and TRBJ1-4; 7 bases are a match to TRBD1. The CDR3 consists of 16 residues. Germline trimming cut 0 bases from V and 1 base from J; bases unmatched to any gene: 3. Germline values: CDR1 SGDLS, CDR2 YYNGEE. In nucleotides, the CDR3 is TGTGCCAGCAGCGTAGGACAGGGACTAACTAATGAAAAACTGTTTTTT. It codes for CASSVGQGLTNEKLFF.

This clone has a single count. The rearrangement joins TRBV15 to TRBJ2-3, with TRBD2 identical over 12 bases. Germline-derived CDR1 and CDR2 are LNHNV and YYDKDF (reference sequence). There are 19 residues in the CDR3. The V gene end was trimmed by 0 bases and the J gene end by 1 base; junction bases not matched to a gene: 8. This CDR3 is CATSRELAGGPGGTDTQYF. In nucleotides, the CDR3 is TGTGCCACCAGCAGAGAACTAGCGGGAGGACCTGGGGGCACAGATACGCAGTATTTT.

The rearrangement joins TRBV5-5 to TRBJ1-6; no clear D gene. CDR1 SGHKS and CDR2 YYEKEE come from the germline V gene (reference sequence). V was shortened by 2 bases and J by 10 bases, with 19 bases between the two germline ends. The CDR3 runs to 16 residues. The CDR3 DNA follows: TGTGCCAGCAGCTTAAACCAGGACTCTTCTCAGTCACCCCTCCACTTT. This translates into CASSLNQDSSQSPLHF.

CDR3 nucleotides: TGTGCCACCCTATCCGGGGGGGCGGTCCCCTACGAGCAGTACTTC. It specifies CATLSGGAVPYEQYF. This rearrangement joins TRBV28 to TRBJ2-7; 8 bases align to TRBD2. Germline V gene data show CDR1 as MDHEN and CDR2 as SYDVKM. The CDR3 is 15 amino acids. V was pared by 10 bases and J by 2 bases, with 13 bases of the junction left unmatched.

This clone showed up just once. V gene TRBV5-5 combines with J gene TRBJ2-3, with a tentative D call TRBD2 (5 bases). Per germline, CDR1 SGHKS and CDR2 YYEKEE (reference sequence). This CDR3 spans 15 amino acids. The ends were cut back, 4 bases at V and 0 bases at J, with 12 bases in the middle. The CDR3 bases are TGTGCCAGCAGCCCCCTGGGAGCGAGCACAGATACGCAGTATTTT. It specifies CASSPLGASTDTQYF.

The chain combines TRBV7-9 with TRBJ2-2; 8 bases are a match to TRBD2. There are 17 residues in the CDR3. Looked up from germline, CDR1 is SEHNR and CDR2 is FQNEAQ (reference sequence). The trim removed 5 bases at V and 3 bases at J, leaving 11 bases unmatched. The CDR3 protein is CASSALTSGVDTGELFF. As DNA, the CDR3 is TGTGCCAGCAGCGCCCTAACTAGCGGTGTGGACACCGGGGAGCTGTTTTTT.

This clone has only one observation. The rearrangement uses TRBV27 and TRBJ2-7; 12 nucleotides agree with TRBD1. Germline V lookup: CDR1 MNHEY, CDR2 SMNVEV (reference sequence). V lost 5 bases to trimming and J lost 7 bases; unmatched junction nucleotides: 6. There are 14 residues in the CDR3. For the CDR3, the DNA is TGTGCCAGCAGTCCGGGACAGGGGGCATGGGAGCAGTACTTC. Its translation is CASSPGQGAWEQYF.

This rearrangement joins TRBV7-9 to TRBJ2-5; D uncertain. Trimming took off 1 base at V and 1 base at J, with 13 bases between the two ends. The CDR3 extends over 16 amino acids. Germline V gene sequence: CDR1 SEHNR, CDR2 FQNEAQ (reference sequence). The CDR3 reads CASSLGFRGAQETQYF. The CDR3, as DNA: TGTGCCAGCAGCTTAGGTTTTAGAGGAGCCCAAGAGACCCAGTACTTC.

This chain joins TRBV6-5 and TRBJ2-5, with 9 nucleotides matching TRBD2. With V trimmed by 0 bases and J by 1 base, 3 bases remained unmatched. The CDR3 loop spans 16 amino acids. Germline CDR1 reads MNHEY; CDR2 reads SVGAGI. The CDR3 region is CASSYSPSGVQETQYF. Here the CDR3 DNA reads TGTGCCAGCAGTTACTCTCCTAGCGGGGTCCAAGAGACCCAGTACTTC.

This chain joins TRBV5-6 and TRBJ1-2; TRBD1 might be the D (6 bases). Trimming took off 5 bases at V and 4 bases at J, with 15 bases between the two ends. The CDR3 spans 14 residues. Per the germline V gene, CDR1 is SGHDT and CDR2 is YYEEEE. The CDR3 DNA reads TGTGCCAGCAGTCGGCGGGGGGCGGGCTATGGCTACACCTTC. Amino acids: CASSRRGAGYGYTF.

V and J are TRBV9 and TRBJ2-1; the D gene is possibly TRBD2 (7 bases). V lost 5 bases to trimming and J lost 7 bases, with 19 bases between them. The CDR3 extends over 15 amino acids. Germline V gene lookup returns CDR1 SGDLS and CDR2 YYNGEE. CDR3 DNA: TGTGCCAGCAGTGACGAGGGGGGGGGCGAGAATGAGCAGTTCTTC. Protein: CASSDEGGGENEQFF.

This clone was observed a single time. The chain carries TRBV7-6 and TRBJ2-7, with a weak D call TRBD2 (5 bases). This CDR3 is 14 amino acids long. The germline V gene has CDR1 SGHVS and CDR2 FNYEAQ. V was shortened by 6 bases and J by 0 bases, with 12 bases between the two germline ends. For the CDR3, the DNA is TGTGCCAGCAGTTGGAGGTCTAGCTCCTACGAGCAGTACTTC. Protein product: CASSWRSSSYEQYF.

J is TRBJ1-4 and V is TRBV18; 10 positions match TRBD1. The CDR3 runs 15 residues. Unmatched junction bases numbered 2, after V lost 2 bases and J lost 5 bases. Germline V gives CDR1 KGHSH, CDR2 LQKENI. CDR3 sequence reads: CASSPTTGGNEKLFF. In DNA form, the CDR3 reads TGTGCCAGCTCACCAACGACAGGGGGCAATGAAAAACTGTTTTTT.

V and J are TRBV5-1 and TRBJ2-7; D call uncertain. V was cut by 1 base and J by 0 bases, with 11 bases left in between. Germline assignment: CDR1 SGHRS and CDR2 YFSETQ. CDR3 length equals 15 residues. CDR3 coding DNA: TGCGCCAGCAGCTTGTCCCCCACCGGCTCCTACGAGCAGTACTTC. As protein: CASSLSPTGSYEQYF.

V gene TRBV27 combines with J gene TRBJ2-1, with D perhaps TRBD1 (6 bases). The ends were cut back, 3 bases at V and 0 bases at J, with 21 bases in the middle. This CDR3 comprises 19 residues. Germline lookup yields CDR1 MNHEY and CDR2 SMNVEV (reference sequence). The CDR3 region is CASSFASGAEFYSYNEQFF. Written as DNA, the CDR3 is TGTGCCAGCAGTTTCGCGTCAGGGGCCGAATTCTACTCCTACAATGAGCAGTTCTTC.

The rearrangement links TRBV2 to TRBJ2-3, with 7 nucleotides matching TRBD1. Germline lookup yields CDR1 SNHLY and CDR2 FYNNEI. This CDR3 has 14 residues. V dropped 7 bases and J dropped 6; count of bases not matched to a gene: 10. The CDR3 loop is CASTTGRFPDTQYF. The CDR3 DNA reads TGTGCCAGCACGACAGGGCGTTTCCCCGATACGCAGTATTTT.

The chain couples TRBV5-4 to TRBJ1-2, with TRBD1 identical over 7 bases. Germline V gene sequence: CDR1 SGHNT, CDR2 YYREEE (reference sequence). V was pared by 4 bases and J by 4 bases, with 10 bases of the junction left unmatched. The CDR3 extends over 15 amino acids. Written as DNA, the CDR3 is TGTGCCAGCAGCCGCGGGCCGACAGGGACCTATGGCTACACCTTC. It yields the protein CASSRGPTGTYGYTF.

The chain has TRBV7-2 and TRBJ2-1; 10 nucleotides match TRBD1. From germline, CDR1 is SGHTA and CDR2 FQGNSA. V trimming: 7 bases; J trimming: 10 bases; junction bases outside the gene matches: 7. The CDR3 length is 13 residues. Written as DNA, the CDR3 is TGTGCCAGCAAACCATCGACAGGGGGCGAGCAGTTCTTC. It translates to CASKPSTGGEQFF.

The chain carries TRBV19 and TRBJ2-1; 8 bases line up with TRBD2. The CDR3 has 16 residues. Losses at the gene ends were 10 bases for V and 7 bases for J; bases not matched to a gene: 18. Looked up from germline, CDR1 is LNHDA and CDR2 is SQIVND (reference sequence). The CDR3 region has the DNA TGTGCCAATTGGGCTAGCGGGCGGGAAAGGGGAAATGAGCAGTTCTTC. Translation: CANWASGRERGNEQFF.

A word on this clone: An end of the junction differs from the germline gene, which may be a read error. CDR3 nucleotides: TGTTCCAGCAGCTTAGCTTACAGTTTAATGAACACTGAAGCTTTCTTT. Its protein product is CSSSLAYSLMNTEAFF. The chain uses TRBV7-9 and TRBJ1-1, with unresolved D. CDR3 size: 16 residues. Per the germline V gene, CDR1 is SEHNR and CDR2 is FQNEAQ (reference sequence).